Presented here are 31 T cell receptor beta chains from one specimen sequenced in a study of blood T cell repertoires in COVID-19 (dated by TCRdb to the early 2020s). The library was produced with the immunoSEQ multiplex PCR assay. As stored in TCRdb, this immuneACCESS dataset retains in-frame rearrangements with V and J assigned. A fraction of the clones does not appear; measured against another copy, unresolved V genes explain less than half of the discrepancy, and the remainder lacks a known reason. The sample table lists roughly 86,000 clones, under 85% of them with a count of one. The ten largest account for roughly 3% of the sample. Sequencing was carried out using peripheral blood. The source of these receptors is an elderly woman with COVID-19, enrolled during active disease.

This chain connects TRBV6-5 to TRBJ1-6, with D possibly TRBD1 on 6 matching bases. The CDR3 is 14 amino acids. From germline, CDR1 is MNHEY and CDR2 SVGAGI. Trimming removed 5 bases from V and 9 bases from J, with 14 bases in between. CDR3 loop: CASSRDNRGSPLHF. CDR3 DNA sequence: TGTGCCAGCAGTAGGGACAATCGAGGTTCACCCCTCCACTTT.

The V gene is TRBV15, the J gene TRBJ2-1, with a possible D match to TRBD1 (6 bases). CDR1 and CDR2 from the germline V gene are LNHNV and YYDKDF (reference sequence). This CDR3 comprises 15 residues. Trimming pared 4 bases from V and 5 bases from J, leaving 15 bases between. The CDR3 reads CATSILTGMNNEQFF. The CDR3 nucleotides are TGTGCCACCAGCATTTTGACAGGAATGAACAATGAGCAGTTCTTC.

This chain joins TRBV6-1 and TRBJ1-2; D is possibly TRBD1 (5 bases). Trimming removed 3 bases from V and 8 bases from J, with 13 bases in between. The V gene's germline CDR1 is MNHNS and CDR2 SASEGT. The CDR3 has 13 residues. CDR3 amino acids: CASSEMETAGYTF. CDR3 nucleotides: TGTGCCAGCAGTGAGATGGAGACAGCAGGCTACACCTTC.

The rearrangement links TRBV5-5 to TRBJ1-5, with D perhaps TRBD1 (5 bases). V lost 5 bases and J 5 bases, leaving 17 bases between the germline ends. CDR3 size: 15 residues. Germline V gene lookup returns CDR1 SGHKS and CDR2 YYEKEE (reference sequence). This CDR3 reads CASRSVGEADQPQHF. The CDR3 bases are TGTGCCAGCAGATCCGTAGGGGAGGCCGATCAGCCCCAGCATTTT.

In its sample, this clone was seen a few times. The chain is built from TRBV18 and TRBJ2-5; tentative D call: TRBD1 (6 bases). Germline assignment: CDR1 KGHSH and CDR2 LQKENI. The CDR3 spans 16 residues. V was cut by 1 base and J by 1 base, with 13 bases left in between. CDR3 bases: TGTGCCAGCTCACCACTTAGCTGGGGGCCCCAAGAGACCCAGTACTTC. Translating it yields CASSPLSWGPQETQYF.

The rearrangement links TRBV11-3 to TRBJ2-1; TRBD1 might be the D (5 bases). CDR1 and CDR2 (germline): SGHNT, YENEEA. The V end was cut by 6 bases, the J end by 3 bases, with 12 bases between. This CDR3 spans 14 amino acids. DNA of the CDR3: TGTGCCAGCAGTAAGGGGCTCCTCTACAATGAGCAGTTCTTC. Translating it yields CASSKGLLYNEQFF. Based on the CDR3 plus reference TRBV11-3 and TRBJ2-1, the full variable domain is EAGVVQSPRYKIIEKKQPVAFWCNPISGHNTLYWYLQNLGQGPELLIRYENEEAVDDSQLPKDRFSAERLKGVDSTLKIQPAELGDSAVYLCASSKGLLYNEQFFGPGTRLTVL.

The chain joins TRBV9 to TRBJ2-7; 8 bases line up with TRBD1. The ends lost 3 bases at V and 3 bases at J; junction bases unmatched: 2. The CDR3 runs 13 residues. Germline V gene data show CDR1 as SGDLS and CDR2 as YYNGEE. The CDR3 loop is CASSADRVYEQYF. CDR3 DNA sequence: TGTGCCAGCAGCGCGGACAGGGTCTACGAGCAGTACTTC.

This chain uses TRBV27 with TRBJ1-6; tentatively, D is TRBD1 (5 bases). In germline, CDR1 is MNHEY, CDR2 SMNVEV (reference sequence). The ends were cut back, 6 bases at V and 4 bases at J, with 10 bases in the middle. This CDR3 is built from 14 residues. Here the CDR3 DNA reads TGTGCCAGCAGAACAGCAGGGTATAATTCACCCCTCCACTTT. This gives the protein CASRTAGYNSPLHF.

The chain is built from TRBV5-4 and TRBJ2-3; 15 positions match TRBD2. The J segment lost 5 bases and the V segment lost 4 bases, leaving 8 bases of the junction unmatched. The germline V gene encodes CDR1 SGHNT and CDR2 YYREEE (reference sequence). The CDR3 totals 17 residues. DNA for the CDR3: TGTGCCAGCAGCAGGGGGACTAGCGGGAGGTCCCGAGATACGCAGTATTTT. It codes for CASSRGTSGRSRDTQYF.

This chain connects TRBV27 to TRBJ2-1; possible D gene TRBD1, 6 bases. The V gene's germline CDR1 is MNHEY and CDR2 SMNVEV (reference sequence). V was trimmed by 5 bases and J by 3 bases, leaving 14 bases between them. CDR3 length equals 15 residues. CDR3 loop: CASSPTGWGYNEQFF. CDR3 nucleotide sequence: TGTGCCAGCAGTCCAACAGGGTGGGGCTACAATGAGCAGTTCTTC.

The genes are TRBV6-5 and TRBJ2-7, with 7 nucleotides matching TRBD1. The ends lost 4 bases at V and 4 bases at J; junction bases unmatched: 4. Germline V gene sequence: CDR1 MNHEY, CDR2 SVGAGI. The CDR3 is made up of 13 amino acids. This CDR3 reads CASSWTGEYEQYF. The CDR3 coding sequence is TGTGCCAGCAGTTGGACAGGCGAATACGAGCAGTACTTC.

The chain carries TRBV7-3 and TRBJ2-1; tentatively, D is TRBD2 (6 bases). CDR3 length: 15 residues. Between the trimmed V and J ends, which lost 5 bases and 0 bases, there was a span of 11 bases. Germline loops: CDR1 SGHTA, CDR2 FQGTGA. The CDR3 DNA is TGTGCCAGCAGCACTTCTAGCGACTCCTACAATGAGCAGTTCTTC. Protein: CASSTSSDSYNEQFF.

The chain couples TRBV28 to TRBJ2-3, with 7 bases identical to TRBD1. This CDR3 contains 14 residues. Germline V gene sequence: CDR1 MDHEN, CDR2 SYDVKM. V trimming: 5 bases; J trimming: 1 base; junction bases outside the gene matches: 3. The CDR3 spells CASSRGRGTDTQYF. The CDR3 DNA is TGTGCCAGCAGTAGGGGGCGAGGCACAGATACGCAGTATTTT. Looking up the rest from reference TRBV28 and TRBJ2-3 gives the full variable domain: DVKVTQSSRYLVKRTGEKVFLECVQDMDHENMFWYRQDPGLGLRLIYFSYDVKMKEKGDIPEGYSVSREKKERFSLILESASTNQTSMYLCASSRGRGTDTQYFGPGTRLTVL.

The chain links TRBV10-1 to TRBJ1-3; D gene uncertain. In germline, CDR1 is WNHNN, CDR2 SYGVQD (reference sequence). This CDR3 is built from 14 residues. V shed 3 bases and J shed 0 bases, with 6 bases lying between them. This CDR3 is CASSDGSSGNTIYF. The CDR3, as DNA: TGCGCCAGCAGTGACGGGAGCTCTGGAAACACCATATATTTT.

This rearrangement joins TRBV30 to TRBJ2-1; the D gene is possibly TRBD2 (5 bases). Germline CDR1 GTSNPN, CDR2 SVGIG (reference sequence). The CDR3 contains 15 residues. V shed 5 bases and J shed 7 bases, with 21 bases lying between them. CDR3 residues: CAWSRGLSEGNEQFF. The DNA for the CDR3 is TGTGCCTGGTCCCGCGGCCTGTCTGAGGGAAATGAGCAGTTCTTC.

The chain joins TRBV6-6 to TRBJ2-7; 7 nucleotides align to TRBD1. The CDR3 totals 14 residues. Trimming removed 2 bases from V and 3 bases from J; junction bases left unmatched: 4. Per the germline V gene, CDR1 is MNHNY and CDR2 is SVGAGI (reference sequence). CDR3: CASSYPWDSYEQYF. For the CDR3, the DNA is TGTGCCAGCAGTTACCCCTGGGACAGCTACGAGCAGTACTTC.

The chain joins TRBV6-5 to TRBJ1-2; no clear D. Trimming removed 5 bases at V and 3 bases at J, with 4 bases between. The CDR3 covers 11 residues. Germline values: CDR1 MNHEY, CDR2 SVGAGI. The chain's CDR3 is CASSRYYGYTF. Written as DNA, the CDR3 is TGTGCCAGCAGTCGGTACTATGGCTACACCTTC.

The rearrangement links TRBV28 to TRBJ2-3; D is possibly TRBD2 (6 bases). The V gene's germline CDR1 is MDHEN and CDR2 SYDVKM. This CDR3 is built from 14 residues. V was shortened by 3 bases and J by 6 bases, with 13 bases between the two germline ends. In nucleotides, the CDR3 is TGTGCCAGCAGTTTGCCGGGAGCACAGGATACGCAGTATTTT. Translation gives CASSLPGAQDTQYF.

The table lists this clone with a count of one. The V and J genes are TRBV28 and TRBJ2-7, with TRBD2 as a possible D gene (6 bases). V shed 3 bases and J shed 2 bases, with 11 bases lying between them. Germline V gene data show CDR1 as MDHEN and CDR2 as SYDVKM. This CDR3 contains 14 residues. The CDR3 DNA reads TGTGCCAGCAGTTTTGGACGGAGGGCCTACGAGCAGTACTTC. This translates into CASSFGRRAYEQYF.

This chain uses TRBV18 with TRBJ1-3; 8 bases are a match to TRBD1. CDR3 length: 14 amino acids. V shed 3 bases and J 2 bases; nucleotides not matched to a gene: 0. The germline V gene encodes CDR1 KGHSH and CDR2 LQKENI. DNA for the CDR3: TGTGCCAGCTCACCGACAGGGGCTGGAAACACCATATATTTT. The encoded protein is CASSPTGAGNTIYF. Together with reference TRBV18 and TRBJ1-3, the CDR3 gives the full variable domain: NAGVMQNPRHLVRRRGQEARLRCSPMKGHSHVYWYRQLPEEGLKFMVYLQKENIIDESGMPKERFSAEFPKEGPSILRIQQVVRGDSAAYFCASSPTGAGNTIYFGEGSWLTVV.

The V call is TRBV5-4, the J call TRBJ2-2; 9 nucleotides agree with TRBD2. After removal of 4 bases from V and 6 bases from J, the junction contained 10 bases not matched to a gene. The CDR3 sequence is 16 residues long. From germline, CDR1 is SGHNT and CDR2 YYREEE (reference sequence). The CDR3 DNA sequence: TGTGCCAGCAGCCCGGTGGGCGGGAGGGCCCCCGGGGAGCTGTTTTTT. Translation gives CASSPVGGRAPGELFF.

The chain recombines TRBV24-1 with TRBJ1-2; 9 nucleotides align to TRBD1. From germline, CDR1 is KGHDR and CDR2 SFDVKD. V gave up 7 bases and J gave up 5 bases; unmatched junction bases: 4. The CDR3 consists of 13 residues. CDR3 in amino acids: CATRSTGGYGYTF. CDR3 DNA sequence: TGTGCCACCAGATCGACAGGGGGATATGGCTACACCTTC.

The genes are TRBV5-4 and TRBJ2-7; TRBD1 matches 11 bases. This CDR3 has 15 amino acids. Per the germline V gene, CDR1 is SGHNT and CDR2 is YYREEE (reference sequence). With V trimmed by 4 bases and J by 2 bases, 5 bases remained unmatched. CDR3 sequence reads: CASSGQGARTYEQYF. The CDR3, as DNA: TGTGCCAGCAGCGGACAGGGGGCACGTACCTACGAGCAGTACTTC.

The chain combines TRBV9 with TRBJ2-2; 7 nucleotides match TRBD1. CDR1 SGDLS and CDR2 YYNGEE come from the germline V gene. This CDR3 has 16 residues. The trim removed 0 bases at V and 7 bases at J, leaving 9 bases unmatched. The CDR3 region is CASSVVQGSVGGELFF. The CDR3 DNA follows: TGTGCCAGCAGCGTAGTACAGGGGAGTGTTGGCGGGGAGCTGTTTTTT.

The V call is TRBV6-5, the J call TRBJ1-3; D gene ambiguous. The CDR3 sequence is 16 residues long. V dropped 2 bases and J dropped 0 bases, with 11 bases sitting between them. Germline lookup yields CDR1 MNHEY and CDR2 SVGAGI. The CDR3 protein is CASSYSSEYSGNTIYF. Written as DNA, the CDR3 is TGTGCCAGCAGTTACAGCAGCGAGTACTCTGGAAACACCATATATTTT.

V is TRBV11-2 and J is TRBJ1-3; a possible D gene is TRBD1 (6 bases). The V and J ends lost 5 bases and 1 base respectively, with 9 bases between them. CDR3 length: 14 residues. Germline V gives CDR1 SGHAT, CDR2 FQNNGV. The CDR3 loop is CASSGQLSGNTIYF. CDR3 DNA sequence: TGTGCCAGCAGCGGACAGCTGTCTGGAAACACCATATATTTT.

The V call is TRBV24-1, the J call TRBJ2-1; TRBD1 matches at 8 bases. The CDR3 totals 15 residues. Unmatched junction bases numbered 6, after V lost 4 bases and J lost 5 bases. CDR1 and CDR2 (germline): KGHDR, SFDVKD. CDR3 loop: CATSDPATGDNEQFF. CDR3 sequence (DNA): TGTGCCACCAGTGACCCAGCGACAGGGGACAATGAGCAGTTCTTC.

The CDR3 bases are TGTGCCAGCAGTTCCCCCAGACTAGCAGATACGCAGTATTTT. Translated, it gives CASSSPRLADTQYF. The V gene is TRBV28, the J gene TRBJ2-3; D may be TRBD2 (6 bases). Germline lookup yields CDR1 MDHEN and CDR2 SYDVKM. V gave up 4 bases and J gave up 4 bases, with 12 bases separating them. This CDR3 is built from 14 residues.

The gene calls are TRBV27 and TRBJ2-7, with D tentatively TRBD1 (6 bases). CDR3 length: 15 residues. The germline CDR1 and CDR2 sequences are MNHEY and SMNVEV (reference sequence). Trimming pared 1 base from V and 5 bases from J, leaving 15 bases between. The CDR3 spells CASSLFFRQGHEQYF. The CDR3 DNA reads TGTGCCAGCAGTTTATTTTTTCGTCAGGGGCACGAGCAGTACTTC.

This clone was seen a few times. The genes are TRBV2 and TRBJ1-5, with TRBD1 matching over 7 bases. Germline assignment: CDR1 SNHLY and CDR2 FYNNEI. Trimming at V came to 10 bases and at J to 2 bases, leaving 5 bases not matched to a gene. The CDR3 spans 13 residues. CDR3 bases: TGTGCCAACGGACAGGAACGCAATCAGCCCCAGCATTTT. Translation: CANGQERNQPQHF.

The rearrangement links TRBV5-1 to TRBJ1-1; 11 positions agree with TRBD1. Losses at the gene ends were 4 bases for V and 5 bases for J; bases not matched to a gene: 7. CDR3 size: 15 residues. In germline, CDR1 is SGHRS, CDR2 YFSETQ. CDR3 coding DNA: TGCGCCAGCAGCATTTGGACAGGGGGCAATACTGAAGCTTTCTTT. Protein sequence: CASSIWTGGNTEAFF. The variable domain in full, completed from reference TRBV5-1 and TRBJ1-1, reads KAGVTQTPRYLIKTRGQQVTLSCSPISGHRSVSWYQQTPGQGLQFLFEYFSETQRNKGNFPGRFSGRQFSNSRSEMNVSTLELGDSALYLCASSIWTGGNTEAFFGQGTRLTVV.